Below, 8 T cell receptor beta chains from the same sample are listed, as sequenced in a study of cytomegalovirus exposure and HLA in healthy donors. Primers included in the PCR were 60 Vbeta and 13 Jbeta primers. This table comes from immunoSEQ multiplex PCR, and its TCRdb copy is limited to in-frame clones, with some not included. The table lists 100,000 to 150,000 clones, more than 75% of them singletons. The sequenced sample consisted of PBMCs. The receptors derive from a man in his thirties or forties in good health and CMV-seropositive.

CDR3 protein: CASSLGTSKDYQETQYF. The DNA for the CDR3 is TGCGCCAGCAGCCTCGGGACAAGTAAAGATTACCAAGAGACCCAGTACTTC. The J gene is TRBJ2-5, the V gene TRBV5-1; D is possibly TRBD1 (6 bases). This CDR3 has 17 amino acids. Deletions cut 4 bases from V and 0 bases from J, with 19 bases between. Germline CDR1 and CDR2: SGHRS and YFSETQ.

The CDR3 region is CASSGSGGLGNEQFF. The CDR3 nucleotides are TGTGCCAGCAGCGGTAGCGGGGGGCTTGGCAATGAGCAGTTCTTC. The chain is built from TRBV9 and TRBJ2-1; 10 nucleotides line up with TRBD2. The CDR3 has 15 residues. V was pared by 3 bases and J by 6 bases, with 6 bases of the junction left unmatched. Germline CDR1 reads SGDLS; CDR2 reads YYNGEE.

The genes are TRBV5-4 and TRBJ2-5; 9 bases fit TRBD1. The CDR3 runs to 16 residues. Germline V gene sequence: CDR1 SGHNT, CDR2 YYREEE (reference sequence). With V trimmed by 4 bases and J by 0 bases, 7 bases remained unmatched. CDR3 DNA: TGTGCCAGCAGCGAGGGGTGGGACAGGGACCAAGAGACCCAGTACTTC. It is translated as CASSEGWDRDQETQYF. Full variable domain (remainder filled in from reference TRBV5-4 and TRBJ2-5): ETGVTQSPTHLIKTRGQQVTLRCSSQSGHNTVSWYQQALGQGPQFIFQYYREEENGRGNFPPRFSGLQFPNYSSELNVNALELDDSALYLCASSEGWDRDQETQYFGPGTRLLVL.

J is TRBJ1-1 and V is TRBV7-6; 8 bases align to TRBD1. The V segment lost 5 bases and the J segment 8 bases; nucleotides outside the gene matches: 4. There are 12 residues in the CDR3. CDR1 is SGHVS and CDR2 is FNYEAQ in the germline V gene. The CDR3 loop is CASSRRTGEAFF. The CDR3 DNA sequence: TGTGCCAGCAGCCGTAGGACAGGGGAAGCTTTCTTT.

The chain links TRBV12-5 to TRBJ2-1, with 12 bases identical to TRBD2. From germline, CDR1 is LGHNT and CDR2 FRNRAP. The CDR3 spans 15 residues. V lost 6 bases, J lost 5 bases, and 5 bases stayed unmatched. This CDR3 reads CASGRLAGDDNEQFF. CDR3 nucleotide sequence: TGTGCTAGTGGCCGACTAGCGGGAGACGACAATGAGCAGTTCTTC.

The rearrangement links TRBV5-6 to TRBJ2-5; 8 nucleotides align to TRBD2. CDR3 length equals 15 residues. Trimming cost V 1 base and J 9 bases; bases outside gene matches: 11. Germline V gives CDR1 SGHDT, CDR2 YYEEEE. Written as DNA, the CDR3 is TGTGCCAGCAGCTTGATCAACGAAGCGGGAGAAGCCCAGTACTTC. Residues: CASSLINEAGEAQYF.

This chain uses TRBV19 with TRBJ1-4; D unclear. Germline V gives CDR1 LNHDA, CDR2 SQIVND (reference sequence). The CDR3 contains 14 residues. V lost 2 bases and J 5 bases, leaving 9 bases between the germline ends. The CDR3 nucleotides are TGTGCCAGTAGTATACTAGGAACCAATGAAAAACTGTTTTTT. Translating gives CASSILGTNEKLFF. Combining the CDR3 with reference TRBV19 and TRBJ1-4 gives the whole variable domain DGGITQSPKYLFRKEGQNVTLSCEQNLNHDAMYWYRQDPGQGLRLIYYSQIVNDFQKGDIAEGYSVSREKKESFPLTVTSAQKNPTAFYLCASSILGTNEKLFFGSGTQLSVL.

This clone was observed once. This CDR3 is CASSQPTTGGGTDTQYF. The CDR3 nucleotides are TGTGCCAGCAGCCAACCGACGACAGGGGGCGGGACAGATACGCAGTATTTT. The chain carries TRBV4-2 and TRBJ2-3, with 10 bases that match TRBD1. V lost 2 bases, J lost 3 bases, and 8 bases stayed unmatched. Germline CDR1 reads LGHNA; CDR2 reads YNFKEQ. The CDR3 has 17 residues.